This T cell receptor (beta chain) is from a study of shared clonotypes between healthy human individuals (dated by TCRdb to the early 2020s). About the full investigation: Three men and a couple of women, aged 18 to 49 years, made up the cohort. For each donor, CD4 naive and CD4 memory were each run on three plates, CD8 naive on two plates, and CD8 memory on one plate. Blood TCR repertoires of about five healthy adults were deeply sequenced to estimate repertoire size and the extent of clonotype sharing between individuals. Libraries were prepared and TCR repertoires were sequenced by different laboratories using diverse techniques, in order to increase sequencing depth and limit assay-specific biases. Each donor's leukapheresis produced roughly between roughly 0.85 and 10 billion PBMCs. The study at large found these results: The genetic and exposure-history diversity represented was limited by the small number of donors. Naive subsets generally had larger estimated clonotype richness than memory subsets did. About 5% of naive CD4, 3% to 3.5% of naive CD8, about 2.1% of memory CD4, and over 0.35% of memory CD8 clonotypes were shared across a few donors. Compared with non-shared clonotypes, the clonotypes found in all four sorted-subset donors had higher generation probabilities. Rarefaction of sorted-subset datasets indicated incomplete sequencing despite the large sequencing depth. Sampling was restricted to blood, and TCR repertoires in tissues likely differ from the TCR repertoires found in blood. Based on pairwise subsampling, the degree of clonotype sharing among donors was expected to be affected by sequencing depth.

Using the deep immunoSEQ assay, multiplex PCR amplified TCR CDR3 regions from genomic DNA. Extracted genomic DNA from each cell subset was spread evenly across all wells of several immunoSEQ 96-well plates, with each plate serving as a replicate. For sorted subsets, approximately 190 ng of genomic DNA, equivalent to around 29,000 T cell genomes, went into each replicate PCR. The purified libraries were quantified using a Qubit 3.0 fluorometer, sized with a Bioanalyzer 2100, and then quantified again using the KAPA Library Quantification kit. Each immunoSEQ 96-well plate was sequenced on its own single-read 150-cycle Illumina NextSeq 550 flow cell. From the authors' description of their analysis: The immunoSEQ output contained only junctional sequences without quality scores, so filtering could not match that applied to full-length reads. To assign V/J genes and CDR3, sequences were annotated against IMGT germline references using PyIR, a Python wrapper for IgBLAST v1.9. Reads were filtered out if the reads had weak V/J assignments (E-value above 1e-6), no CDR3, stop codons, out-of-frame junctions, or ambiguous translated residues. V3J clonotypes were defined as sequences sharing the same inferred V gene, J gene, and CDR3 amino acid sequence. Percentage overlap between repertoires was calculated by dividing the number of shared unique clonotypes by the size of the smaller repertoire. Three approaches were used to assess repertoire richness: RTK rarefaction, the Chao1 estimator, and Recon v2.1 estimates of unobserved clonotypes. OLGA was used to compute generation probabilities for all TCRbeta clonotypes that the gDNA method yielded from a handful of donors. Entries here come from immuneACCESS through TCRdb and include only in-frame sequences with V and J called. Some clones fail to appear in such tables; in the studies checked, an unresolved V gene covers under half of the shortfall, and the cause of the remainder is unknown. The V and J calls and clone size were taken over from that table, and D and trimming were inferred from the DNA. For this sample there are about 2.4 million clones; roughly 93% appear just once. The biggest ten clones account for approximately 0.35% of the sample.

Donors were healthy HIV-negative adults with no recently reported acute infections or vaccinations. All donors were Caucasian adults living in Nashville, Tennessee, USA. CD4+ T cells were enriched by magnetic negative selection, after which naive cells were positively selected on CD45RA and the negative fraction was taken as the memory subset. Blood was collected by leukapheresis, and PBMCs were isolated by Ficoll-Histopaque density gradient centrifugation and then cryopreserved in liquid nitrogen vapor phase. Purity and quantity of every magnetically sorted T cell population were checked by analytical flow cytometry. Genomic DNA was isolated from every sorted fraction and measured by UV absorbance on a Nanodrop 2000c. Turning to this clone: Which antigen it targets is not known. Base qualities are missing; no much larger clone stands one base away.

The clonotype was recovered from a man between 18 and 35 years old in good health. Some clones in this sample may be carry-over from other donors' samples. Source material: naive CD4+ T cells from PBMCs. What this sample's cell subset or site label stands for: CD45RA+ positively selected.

The encoded CDR3 is CASSPGRLVGYNEQFF. The DNA reads TGTGCCAGCTCACCGGGAAGGCTAGTGGGGTACAATGAGCAGTTCTTC. The sequence links TRBV18 to TRBJ2-1; no confident D gene assignment can be made. Spanning cysteine to phenylalanine, the CDR3 consists of 16 amino acids. Of the read, only the CDR3 DNA is kept; its 48 bases are in frame from base 1. CDR1 and CDR2 (KGHSH, LQKENI) derive from the germline V gene. Deletion took 3 bases off V and 4 bases off J, with a span of 16 bases between the germline ends.